The sequence of this T cell receptor (beta chain) was determined in a study of CD4 T cells in relation to SARS-CoV-2 and coronaviruses. The CDR3 length is 13 residues. Germline-derived CDR1 and CDR2 are LNHDA and SQIVND (reference sequence). Trimming removed 3 bases at V and 3 bases at J, with 9 bases between. Method: immunoSEQ multiplex PCR; TCRdb's copy keeps in-frame clones and lacks some. The data contain about 23,000 clones, approximately 80% of them singletons. Comment on this clone: Its antigen is not known.

CD4+ T cells from unexposed donors were obtained before the COVID-19 pandemic (2011-2018). The cells were cultured for around ten days before CD4+ T cells were isolated. Sequenced: CD4+ T cells from PBMCs, cultured in vitro. The TCR sequence derives from a human donor in good health. The chain combines TRBV19 with TRBJ2-7, with D possibly being TRBD1 (5 bases). The CDR3 region is CASSIHQGYEQYF. In DNA form, the CDR3 reads TGTGCCAGTAGTATCCACCAGGGCTACGAGCAGTACTTC.